This record looks at one TCR beta chain sequence and its context. The data are from a study of human versus mouse CDR3 diversity and MHC coevolution. TCRdb's copy holds only in-frame clones and misses some; the assay was immunoSEQ multiplex PCR. The table records roughly 86,000 clones, roughly 93% of them present only once. The receptor comes from a person aged 25 to 75 in good health. The specimen was naive CD4+ T cells from blood. Subset given: CD45RO-negative CD62L-positive naive CD4 T cells.

The CDR3 reads CASTHSGAGTYEQYF. The CDR3 DNA reads as TGTGCCAGCACCCATAGCGGGGCGGGGACCTACGAGCAGTACTTC. The gene calls are TRBV28 and TRBJ2-7, with 8 bases that match TRBD2. This CDR3 has 15 residues. Germline lookup yields CDR1 MDHEN and CDR2 SYDVKM. After removal of 7 bases from V and 2 bases from J, the junction contained 10 bases not matched to a gene.